This T cell receptor (beta chain) was found in a study of long-term antiretroviral therapy in people with HIV. A v3.0 immunoSEQ assay was performed at survey level. Here immunoSEQ multiplex PCR was the method, and the copy in TCRdb shows in-frame clones only, minus some. This table has over 30,000 clones, around 74% appearing once. Germline lookup yields CDR1 LNHDA and CDR2 SQIVND (reference sequence). V dropped 3 bases and J dropped 4 bases, with 9 bases sitting between them. The CDR3 runs 13 residues. The material was unsorted PBMCs, obtained 3 years after starting antiretroviral therapy. This chain uses TRBV19 with TRBJ1-2; D call uncertain. This TCR derives from a man in his forties or fifties with HIV. CDR3 region: CASSIPGRYGYTF. CDR3 bases: TGTGCCAGTAGTATCCCCGGGCGCTATGGCTACACCTTC.